The clone carrying this TCR beta chain was seen a handful of times. TCRdb keeps only in-frame clones here, not all; method: immunoSEQ multiplex PCR. The sample has fewer than 50,000 clones, around 70% seen once. This entry is derived from a study of early stage breast cancer tumors. Study summary: Samples were sequenced at approximately 9-fold average coverage.

The germline gives CDR1 MDHEN, CDR2 SYDVKM. Trimming removed 4 bases from V and 5 bases from J; junction bases left unmatched: 13. The CDR3 consists of 17 residues. Material for sequencing was blood. This sequence originates from a person aged 45-60 years with breast cancer. This chain connects TRBV28 to TRBJ1-3; 8 positions match TRBD1. Here the CDR3 DNA reads TGTGCCAGCAGTTCCCCTGCGGCAGGGGGCGAAAGAAACACCATATATTTT. It specifies CASSSPAAGGERNTIYF.